This T cell receptor beta chain is from a study of tissue T cells after allogeneic stem cell transplantation. CDR3 length: 13 amino acids. Trimming pared 1 base from V and 4 bases from J, leaving 6 bases between. The germline gives CDR1 KGHPV, CDR2 FQNQEV (reference sequence). Noted time point: mouse harvest day 14 after allogeneic transplant. The graft held 10^6 splenic CD5+ T cells and 10^7 T-cell-depleted bone marrow cells. Study-level points and caveats: Tissue-detected TCR repertoire was only partly captured by blood and spleen T cells. Sampling depth was limited, and the cohort was small and clinically varied. Which tissue TCRs were alloreactive or antigen-specific was not determined. Some clones might be persisting host cells.

Libraries were prepared by immunoSEQ multiplex PCR; TCRdb keeps only in-frame clonotypes and omits some of them. The sample carries thousands of clones, over 35% recorded once. This clone was picked up a small number of times. Its antigen remains unknown. Here the gene names and germline are mouse. Coverage ceases 1 residue before the CDR3 finishes, and the germline J gene fills in the end. The J gene is TRBJ2-5, the V gene TRBV26, with D uncertain. Material for sequencing was gut tissue. This clonotype was obtained from a female BALB/c mouse given C57BL/6 T cells with graft-versus-host disease after an allogeneic hematopoietic cell transplant. Partial CDR3 DNA: TGTGCCAGCAGTCTGTATAGGGAAGACACCCAGTAC. It yields the protein CASSLYREDTQY. The CDR3, in full, reads CASSLYREDTQYF.